This T cell receptor (beta chain) emerged from a study of cytomegalovirus exposure and HLA in healthy donors. The CDR3 loop spans 15 amino acids. The V gene lost 2 bases and the J gene lost 2 bases, with 10 bases spanning the gap. Germline loops: CDR1 SGHNT, CDR2 YYREEE (reference sequence). In the PCR, 60 Vbeta and 13 Jbeta primers were used. The data were produced by immunoSEQ multiplex PCR, yet TCRdb's version contains in-frame clones alone and is incomplete. The sample has over 150,000 clones, roughly 77% seen once; the top ten hold over 6%. This chain uses TRBV5-4 with TRBJ2-2; D gene ambiguous. The sequencing sample was made of PBMCs. The origin of this receptor is a man in his thirties or forties in good health and CMV-seropositive. The CDR3 loop is CASSLRRRNTGELFF. The CDR3 DNA sequence: TGTGCCAGCAGCTTACGGCGGAGAAACACCGGGGAGCTGTTTTTT.